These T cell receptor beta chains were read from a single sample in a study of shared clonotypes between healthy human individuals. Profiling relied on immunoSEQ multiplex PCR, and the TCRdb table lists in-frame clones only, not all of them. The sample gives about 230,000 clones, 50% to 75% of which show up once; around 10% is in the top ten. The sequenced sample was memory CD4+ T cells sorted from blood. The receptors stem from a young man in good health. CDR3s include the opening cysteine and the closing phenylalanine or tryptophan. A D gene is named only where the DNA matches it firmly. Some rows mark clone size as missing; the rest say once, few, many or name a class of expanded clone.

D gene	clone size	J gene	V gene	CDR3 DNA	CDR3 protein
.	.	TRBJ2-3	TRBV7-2	TGTGCCAGCAGCTTATCGGGAGTGAACACAGATACGCAGTATTTT	CASSLSGVNTDTQYF
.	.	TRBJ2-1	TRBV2	TGTGCCAGCAGTGAACCCGGACTTGTTAGATACAATGAGCAGTTCTTC	CASSEPGLVRYNEQFF
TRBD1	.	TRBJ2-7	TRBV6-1	TGTGCCAGCAGTCCCGGGACAGGTGGGTTGGAGCAGTACTTC	CASSPGTGGLEQYF
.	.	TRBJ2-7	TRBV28	TGTGCCAGCAGTTTCGCGGGTTTTTCCTACGAGCAGTACTTC	CASSFAGFSYEQYF
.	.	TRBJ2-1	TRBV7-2	TGTGCCAGCAGCTCCCAAAGCGGGTACAATGAGCAGTTCTTC	CASSSQSGYNEQFF
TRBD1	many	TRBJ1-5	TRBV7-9	TGTGCCAGCAGCCGGACAGGGATCAATCAGCCCCAGCATTTT	CASSRTGINQPQHF
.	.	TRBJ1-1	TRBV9	TGTGCCAGCAGCGGGAACACTAACACTGAAGCTTTCTTT	CASSGNTNTEAFF
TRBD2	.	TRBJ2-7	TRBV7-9	TGTGCCAGCAGCCAACAACGCGGGCTAGCGGGAGGGAGCTCCTACGAGCAGTACTTC	CASSQQRGLAGGSSYEQYF
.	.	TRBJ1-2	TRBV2	TGTGCCAGCACTTCGGAATACTATGGCTACACCTTC	CASTSEYYGYTF
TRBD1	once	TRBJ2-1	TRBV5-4	TGTGCCAGCAGCTCGCGGGCCGGACAGGGGGCAGGGAATGAGCAGTTCTTC	CASSSRAGQGAGNEQFF
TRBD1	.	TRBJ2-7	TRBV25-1	TGTGCCAGCAGTGAAGACAGGGCCACCTACGAGCAGTACTTC	CASSEDRATYEQYF
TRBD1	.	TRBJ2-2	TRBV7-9	TGTGCCAGCAGCTTAGCGCTAGGGGGCAAAACCGGGGAGCTGTTTTTT	CASSLALGGKTGELFF
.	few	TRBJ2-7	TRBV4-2	TGTGCCAGCAGCCAAGATGGAAATATACTTTCCTACGAGCAGTACTTC	CASSQDGNILSYEQYF
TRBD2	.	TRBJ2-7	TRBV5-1	TGCGCCAGCAGCTTGTTTAGCGGGAGTTCCTACGAGCAGTACTTC	CASSLFSGSSYEQYF
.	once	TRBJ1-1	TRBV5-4	TGTGCCAGCAGCTTGGACGGGCTCTCGAACACTGAAGCTTTCTTT	CASSLDGLSNTEAFF
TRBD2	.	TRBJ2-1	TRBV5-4	TGTGCCAGCAGCTTGGAGATGGGCGGGAGTGGGTACAATGAGCAGTTCTTC	CASSLEMGGSGYNEQFF
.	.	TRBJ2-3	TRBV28	TGTGCCAGCAGTTTAAGGGTAGATACGCAGTATTTT	CASSLRVDTQYF
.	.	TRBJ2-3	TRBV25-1	TGTGCCAGCAGCCAACCCCAGAGGGCTAGCGGCACAGATACGCAGTATTTT	CASSQPQRASGTDTQYF
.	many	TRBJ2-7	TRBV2	TGTGCCAGCAGTGAATCCGGTGACCGCTACGAGCAGTACTTC	CASSESGDRYEQYF
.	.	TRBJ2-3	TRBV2	TGTGCCAGCACGAAGGAAGCCGCCGTAGATACGCAGTATTTT	CASTKEAAVDTQYF
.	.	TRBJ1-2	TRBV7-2	TGTGCCAGCAGCTTAGCGGGCCCAGACCCTGGCTACACCTTC	CASSLAGPDPGYTF
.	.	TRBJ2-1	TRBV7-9	TGTGCCAGCAGCGTAGGCCGGGTCTCCTACAATGAGCAGTTCTTC	CASSVGRVSYNEQFF
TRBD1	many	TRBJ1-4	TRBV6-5	TGTGCCAGCAGCAGGACAGGGAGCGATGAAAAACTGTTTTTT	CASSRTGSDEKLFF
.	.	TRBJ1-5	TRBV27	TGTGCCAGCAGTGCGAGGGATAGGAGCAATCAGCCCCAGCATTTT	CASSARDRSNQPQHF
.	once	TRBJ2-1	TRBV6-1	TGTGCCAGCAGACAGGGACCGTACAATGAGCAGTTCTTC	CASRQGPYNEQFF
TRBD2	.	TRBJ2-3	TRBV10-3	TGTGCCATCAGTCCCTATAGCGGGAGGGCAGAAGATACGCAGTATTTT	CAISPYSGRAEDTQYF
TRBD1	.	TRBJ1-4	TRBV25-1	TGTGCCAGCAGTGAGAGTCAACCTGGGACAGGGCCGGGGGAACTGTTTTTT	CASSESQPGTGPGELFF
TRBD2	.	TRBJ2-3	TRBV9	TGTGCCAGCAGCGTAGTTGGGACTAGCGGGAGACACAGCACAGATACGCAGTATTTT	CASSVVGTSGRHSTDTQYF
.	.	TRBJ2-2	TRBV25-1	TGTGCCAGCAGCGAGGGGATCAGTTTCACCGGGGAGCTGTTTTTT	CASSEGISFTGELFF
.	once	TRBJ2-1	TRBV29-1	TGCAGCACCAAGGAGAGGACTGCATACAATGAGCAGTTCTTC	CSTKERTAYNEQFF
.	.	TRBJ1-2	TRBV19	TGTGCCAGTAGTATATCGTTCAGGGAGGACTATGGCTACACCTTC	CASSISFREDYGYTF
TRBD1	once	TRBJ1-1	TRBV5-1	TGCGCCAGCAGCTTAGGAGGGACAGCAGGGGCTTTCTTT	CASSLGGTAGAFF
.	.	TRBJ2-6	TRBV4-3	TGCGCCAGCAGACCCTCTGGGGCCAACGTCCTGACTTTC	CASRPSGANVLTF
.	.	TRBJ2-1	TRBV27	TGTGCCAGCAGTTTAAAAGGGCCGGAGGGGAATGAGCAGTTCTTC	CASSLKGPEGNEQFF
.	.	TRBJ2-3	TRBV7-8	TGTGCCAGCAGCTTAGGTGACAGAACCACAGATACGCAGTATTTT	CASSLGDRTTDTQYF
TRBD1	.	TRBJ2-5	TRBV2	TGTGCCAGCAGTGACGGACAGGGGGCAAGACAGTACTTC	CASSDGQGARQYF
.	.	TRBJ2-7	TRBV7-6	TGTGCCAGCGGGAGAGTCAACGAGCAGTACTTC	CASGRVNEQYF
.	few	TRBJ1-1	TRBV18	TGTGCCAGCTCACCACTGGGTGGTGAAGCTTTCTTT	CASSPLGGEAFF
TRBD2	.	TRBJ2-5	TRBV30	TGTGCCTGGAGTGTACTGCGGGGGATACAAGAGACCCAGTACTTC	CAWSVLRGIQETQYF